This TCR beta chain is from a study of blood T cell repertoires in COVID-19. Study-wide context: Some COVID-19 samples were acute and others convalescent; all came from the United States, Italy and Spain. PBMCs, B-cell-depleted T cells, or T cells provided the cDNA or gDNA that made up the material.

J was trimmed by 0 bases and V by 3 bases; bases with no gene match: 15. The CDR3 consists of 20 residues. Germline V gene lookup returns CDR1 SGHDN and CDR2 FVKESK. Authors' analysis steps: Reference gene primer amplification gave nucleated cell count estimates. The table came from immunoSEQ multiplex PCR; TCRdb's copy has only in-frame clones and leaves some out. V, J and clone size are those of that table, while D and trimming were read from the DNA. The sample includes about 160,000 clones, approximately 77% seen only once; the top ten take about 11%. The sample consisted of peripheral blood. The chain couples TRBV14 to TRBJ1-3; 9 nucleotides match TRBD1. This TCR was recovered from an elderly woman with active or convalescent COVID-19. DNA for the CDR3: TGTGCCAGCAGCCAGCTCCGGGACAGGGTCCCCGGAACCTCTGGAAACACCATATATTTT. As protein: CASSQLRDRVPGTSGNTIYF.